This T cell receptor (beta chain) was profiled in a study of T cell responses to AZD1222 COVID-19 vaccine. Overall study results and limits: Seropositive status at baseline applied to only 6 or 7 AZD1222 recipients.

A remark on this clone: Antigen unknown.

Sequenced by immunoSEQ multiplex PCR; TCRdb stores in-frame clones only, minus some. The sample holds 130,000 or so clones, approximately 92% seen once. Trimming cost V 3 bases and J 6 bases, with 2 bases left between them. Germline V gene lookup returns CDR1 SEHNR and CDR2 FQNEAQ (reference sequence). This CDR3 has 11 amino acids. The V and J genes are TRBV7-9 and TRBJ2-2, with no clear D. The receptor was isolated from an adult in good health. Sequenced material: peripheral blood, taken on day 0 of AZD1222 vaccination. CDR3 in amino acids: CASSFPGELFF. The CDR3 nucleotides read TGTGCCAGCAGCTTTCCCGGGGAGCTGTTTTTT.